These T cell receptor beta chains were read from a single sample in a study of CD8+ T cells in alopecia areata. Sequencing was performed with immunoSEQ multiplex PCR; in TCRdb, only in-frame clones are kept and a portion is missing. In the table there are around 270,000 clones, 58% of which are singletons. The sequences come from CD4+ T cells sorted from blood, collected at week 24, from a patient treated with tofacitinib. The receptors stem from a human donor with alopecia areata. Each CDR3 is given with its conserved first and last residue. The order of the fields is clone size, V gene, D gene, J gene, CDR3 DNA, CDR3 protein. The D gene is left open where the match is weak. A row's size may be missing; if present it is once, few, many or a size class.

size: few; V: TRBV23-1; D: NA; J: TRBJ2-2; DNA: TGCGCCAGCTCTGAAGGGGGAACCGGGGAGCTGTTTTTT; CDR3: CASSEGGTGELFF
size: NA; V: TRBV9; D: NA; J: TRBJ1-1; DNA: TGTGCCAGCAGCGTAGAAGTGTTTACGGGTGAAGCTTTCTTT; CDR3: CASSVEVFTGEAFF
size: NA; V: TRBV6-5; D: NA; J: TRBJ2-7; DNA: TGTGCCAGCAGTTACAAGCTTAGGGAAGAGCAGTACTTC; CDR3: CASSYKLREEQYF
size: few; V: TRBV4-1; D: NA; J: TRBJ2-5; DNA: TGCGCCAGCAGCCAAAGGTGGCTAGTCCAGGAGACCCAGTACTTC; CDR3: CASSQRWLVQETQYF
size: NA; V: TRBV29-1; D: TRBD1; J: TRBJ2-1; DNA: TGCAGCTCCGACAGGGCTTACAATGAGCAGTTCTTC; CDR3: CSSDRAYNEQFF
size: NA; V: TRBV9; D: TRBD2; J: TRBJ2-1; DNA: TGTGCCAGCAGCGGGGGACTAGCGGTCTACAATGAGCAGTTCTTC; CDR3: CASSGGLAVYNEQFF
size: few; V: TRBV9; D: NA; J: TRBJ1-6; DNA: TGTGCCAGCAGCGTAGGTGGTTCGGGGACTAATTCACCCCTCCACTTT; CDR3: CASSVGGSGTNSPLHF
size: NA; V: TRBV5-6; D: NA; J: TRBJ2-5; DNA: TGTGCCAGCAGCTGGCGGACGAACCAAGAGACCCAGTACTTC; CDR3: CASSWRTNQETQYF
size: NA; V: TRBV28; D: NA; J: TRBJ1-2; DNA: TGTGCCAGCAGTTCCATTGGCTACACCTTC; CDR3: CASSSIGYTF
size: few; V: TRBV29-1; D: TRBD1; J: TRBJ2-5; DNA: TGCAGCATGGGACAGGGAAAAGAGACCCAGTACTTC; CDR3: CSMGQGKETQYF
size: NA; V: TRBV30; D: TRBD2; J: TRBJ2-7; DNA: TGTGCCTGTTCAGCGGGGGGGGACCACGAGCAGTACTTC; CDR3: CACSAGGDHEQYF
size: NA; V: TRBV18; D: NA; J: TRBJ1-1; DNA: TGTGCCAGCTCACCGACAGGGAACACTGAAGCTTTCTTT; CDR3: CASSPTGNTEAFF
size: few; V: TRBV5-1; D: NA; J: TRBJ2-2; DNA: TGCGCCAGCAGTCCAGGGACCGCGAACACCGGGGAGCTGTTTTTT; CDR3: CASSPGTANTGELFF
size: NA; V: TRBV6-4; D: TRBD1; J: TRBJ2-5; DNA: TGTGCCAGCACCACGGACAGGGTAGGCGGGAAGGGCGGCGAGACCCAGTACTTC; CDR3: CASTTDRVGGKGGETQYF
size: NA; V: TRBV29-1; D: NA; J: TRBJ2-1; DNA: TGCAGCGCAAACCACGGACAGAATGAGCAGTTCTTC; CDR3: CSANHGQNEQFF
size: few; V: TRBV19; D: NA; J: TRBJ1-5; DNA: TGTGCCAGTAGTGAACCGGGACTTAATCAGCCCCAGCATTTT; CDR3: CASSEPGLNQPQHF
size: few; V: TRBV27; D: TRBD1; J: TRBJ1-1; DNA: TGTGCCAGCAGTTCAATAGGACAGGGGGGGTTTGAAGCTTTCTTT; CDR3: CASSSIGQGGFEAFF
size: NA; V: TRBV5-1; D: NA; J: TRBJ2-3; DNA: TGCGCCAGCAGCTTAACCTCCTACACAGATACGCAGTATTTT; CDR3: CASSLTSYTDTQYF
size: NA; V: TRBV6-5; D: NA; J: TRBJ1-4; DNA: TGTGCCAGCAGTTACAAACCGGCAGGGGTCGGAAAACTGTTTTTT; CDR3: CASSYKPAGVGKLFF
size: few; V: TRBV5-8; D: NA; J: TRBJ1-2; DNA: TGTGCCAGCAGCTTGGACCGCGGCGGTGATGGCTACACCTTC; CDR3: CASSLDRGGDGYTF
size: NA; V: TRBV6-6; D: NA; J: TRBJ1-6; DNA: TGTGCCAGCAGTTACTCGAAGGGTGGCAATTCACCCCTCCACTTT; CDR3: CASSYSKGGNSPLHF
size: NA; V: TRBV7-6; D: NA; J: TRBJ2-2; DNA: TGTGCCAGCAGCTTCACCGGGACACAGAACACCGGGGAGCTGTTTTTT; CDR3: CASSFTGTQNTGELFF